Given below is one T cell receptor beta chain in context. Its antigen is still unknown. V lost 0 bases to trimming and J lost 4 bases, with 15 bases between them. Looked up from germline, CDR1 is SGHRS and CDR2 is YFSETQ. The CDR3 contains 16 residues. This entry comes from a study of blood T cells in healthy people across ages. Background on the study: When template switching was applied, about one barcoded beta molecule was captured per two T cells. Findings and caveats of the study: When one million T cells were used, diversity estimates were thought to be underestimates.

With a J-beta primer mix and a sample-barcoded 5' primer, a second PCR ran about 7 to 11 cycles. Every sample returned 2.5 million or more CDR3-containing paired-end reads. TCRdb analysed the 5' RACE reads with MiXCR anew, one entry per CDR3 protein. The sample holds around 1,500,000 distinct CDR3 sequences, roughly 40% seen once. Material: blood. J is TRBJ2-3 and V is TRBV5-1; D not resolved. The clonotype was recovered from a woman between 18 and 30 years old in good health. CDR3: CASSLVLPAGADTQYF. DNA for the CDR3: TGCGCCAGCAGCTTGGTCCTACCCGCCGGCGCAGATACGCAGTATTTT.